Listed here is a single T cell receptor (beta chain). RNA was extracted with the RNeasy kit, and a quantity of about 0.45 to 1 ug was reverse transcribed using random hexamers. MiXCR, applied by TCRdb to the immunoSEQ multiplex PCR reads, yields one record per CDR3 protein. The sample lists some 68,000 distinct CDR3 sequences; just over 90% were seen once. These data belong to a study of CD8 T cells in Susac syndrome. Study-wide context: Susac syndrome patients were untreated, on corticosteroids with some adding intravenous immunoglobulin, or on intravenous immunoglobulin only.

This CDR3 contains 15 residues. V was pared by 4 bases and J by 6 bases, with 20 bases between. The germline CDR1 and CDR2 sequences are SGHRS and YFSETQ. From blood CD8+ and CD4+ T cells, TCR beta sequences were generated. The rearrangement links TRBV5-1 to TRBJ2-7; D gene unclear. What was sequenced was CD4+ T cells from PBMCs. This TCR derives from a human donor with Susac syndrome. The CDR3 bases are TGCGCCAGCAGCCACTCGATCCTCCTATCGCCCGAGCAGTACTTC. This codes for CASSHSILLSPEQYF.